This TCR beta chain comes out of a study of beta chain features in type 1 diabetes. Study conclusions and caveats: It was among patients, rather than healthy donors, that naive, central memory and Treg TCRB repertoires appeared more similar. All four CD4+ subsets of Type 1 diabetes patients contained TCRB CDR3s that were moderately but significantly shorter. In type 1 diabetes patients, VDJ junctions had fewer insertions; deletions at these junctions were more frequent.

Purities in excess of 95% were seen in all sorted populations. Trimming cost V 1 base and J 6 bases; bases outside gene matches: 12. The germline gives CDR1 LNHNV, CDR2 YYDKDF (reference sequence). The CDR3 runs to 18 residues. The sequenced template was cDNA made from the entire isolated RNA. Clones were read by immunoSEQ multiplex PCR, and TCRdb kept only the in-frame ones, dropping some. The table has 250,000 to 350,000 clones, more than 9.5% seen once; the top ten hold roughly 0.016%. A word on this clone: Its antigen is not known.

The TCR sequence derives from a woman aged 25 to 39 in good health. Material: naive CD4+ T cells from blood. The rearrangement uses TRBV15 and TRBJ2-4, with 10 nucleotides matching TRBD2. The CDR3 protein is CATSRVWLAGVEGNIQYF. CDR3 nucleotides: TGTGCCACCAGCAGAGTCTGGCTAGCGGGAGTAGAGGGAAACATTCAGTACTTC.